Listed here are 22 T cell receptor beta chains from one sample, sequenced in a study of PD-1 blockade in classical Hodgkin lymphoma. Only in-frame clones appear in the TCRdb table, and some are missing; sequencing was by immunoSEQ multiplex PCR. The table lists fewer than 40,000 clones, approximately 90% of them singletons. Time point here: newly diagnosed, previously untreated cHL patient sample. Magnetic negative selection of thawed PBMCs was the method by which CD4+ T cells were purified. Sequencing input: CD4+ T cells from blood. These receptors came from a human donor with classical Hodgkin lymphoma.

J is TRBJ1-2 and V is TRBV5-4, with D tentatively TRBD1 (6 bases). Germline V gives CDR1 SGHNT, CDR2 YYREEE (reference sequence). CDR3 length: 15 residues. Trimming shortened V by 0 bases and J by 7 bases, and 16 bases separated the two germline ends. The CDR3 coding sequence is TGTGCCAGCAGCTTGGGGTCGGCGGGGGCGGGTGGCTACACCTTC. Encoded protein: CASSLGSAGAGGYTF.

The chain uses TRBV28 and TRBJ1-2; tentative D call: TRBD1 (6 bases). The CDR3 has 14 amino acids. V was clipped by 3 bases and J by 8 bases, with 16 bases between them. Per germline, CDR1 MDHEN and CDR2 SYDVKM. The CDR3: CASSFTDRPRGYTF. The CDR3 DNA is TGTGCCAGCAGTTTCACCGACAGGCCCCGCGGCTACACCTTC.

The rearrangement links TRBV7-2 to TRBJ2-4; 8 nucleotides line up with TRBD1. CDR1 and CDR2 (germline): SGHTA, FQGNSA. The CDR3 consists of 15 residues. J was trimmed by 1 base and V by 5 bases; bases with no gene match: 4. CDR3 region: CASSQGARAKNIQYF. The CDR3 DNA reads TGTGCCAGCAGCCAGGGGGCGCGGGCCAAAAACATTCAGTACTTC.

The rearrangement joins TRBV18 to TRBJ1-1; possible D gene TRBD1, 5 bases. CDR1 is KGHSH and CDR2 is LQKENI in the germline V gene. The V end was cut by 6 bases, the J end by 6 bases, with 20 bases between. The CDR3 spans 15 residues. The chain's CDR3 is CASSRGQGAIAEAFF. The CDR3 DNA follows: TGTGCCAGCTCCCGAGGTCAGGGAGCGATCGCTGAAGCTTTCTTT.

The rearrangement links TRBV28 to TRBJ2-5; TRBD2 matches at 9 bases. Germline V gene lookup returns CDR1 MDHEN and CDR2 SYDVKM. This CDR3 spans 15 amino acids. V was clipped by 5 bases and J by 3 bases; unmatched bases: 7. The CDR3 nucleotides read TGTGCCAGCAGTAAGCCGGGACTAGCTGAAGAGACCCAGTACTTC. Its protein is CASSKPGLAEETQYF.

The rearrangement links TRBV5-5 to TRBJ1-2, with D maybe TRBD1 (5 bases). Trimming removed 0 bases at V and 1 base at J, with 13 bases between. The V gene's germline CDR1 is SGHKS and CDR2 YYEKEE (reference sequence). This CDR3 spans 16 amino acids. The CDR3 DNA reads TGTGCCAGCAGCTTGGCCGGGACCGGAATTAACTATGGCTACACCTTC. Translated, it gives CASSLAGTGINYGYTF.

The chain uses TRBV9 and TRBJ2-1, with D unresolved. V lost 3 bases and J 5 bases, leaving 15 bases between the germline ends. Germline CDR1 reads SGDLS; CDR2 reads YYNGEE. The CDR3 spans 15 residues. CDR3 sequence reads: CASSAEPKPHNEQFF. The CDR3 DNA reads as TGTGCCAGCAGCGCTGAACCCAAACCTCACAATGAGCAGTTCTTC.

CDR3 bases: TGTGCCAGCAGGAACTTTGGGGGGGGCAATCAGCCCCAGCATTTT. Translated: CASRNFGGGNQPQHF. The rearrangement links TRBV28 to TRBJ1-5; the D gene is possibly TRBD1 (5 bases). V was clipped by 6 bases and J by 2 bases, with 14 bases between them. The V gene's germline CDR1 is MDHEN and CDR2 SYDVKM. The CDR3 is made up of 15 amino acids. Combining the CDR3 with reference TRBV28 and TRBJ1-5 gives the whole variable domain DVKVTQSSRYLVKRTGEKVFLECVQDMDHENMFWYRQDPGLGLRLIYFSYDVKMKEKGDIPEGYSVSREKKERFSLILESASTNQTSMYLCASRNFGGGNQPQHFGDGTRLSIL.

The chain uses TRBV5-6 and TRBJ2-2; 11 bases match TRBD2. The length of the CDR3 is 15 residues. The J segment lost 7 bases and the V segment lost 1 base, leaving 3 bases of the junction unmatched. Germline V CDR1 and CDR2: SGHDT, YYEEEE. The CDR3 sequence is CASSLLGLAVGELFF. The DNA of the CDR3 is TGTGCCAGCAGCTTGCTGGGACTAGCGGTCGGGGAGCTGTTTTTT. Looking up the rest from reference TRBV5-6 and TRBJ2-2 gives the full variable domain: DAGVTQSPTHLIKTRGQQVTLRCSPKSGHDTVSWYQQALGQGPQFIFQYYEEEERQRGNFPDRFSGHQFPNYSSELNVNALLLGDSALYLCASSLLGLAVGELFFGEGSRLTVL.

CDR3 sequence reads: CASTGAGGANVLTF. CDR3 sequence (DNA): TGTGCCAGTACGGGGGCTGGAGGGGCCAACGTCCTGACTTTC. The rearrangement joins TRBV19 to TRBJ2-6; the D gene could be TRBD1 or TRBD2 (6 bases each). Trimming pared 7 bases from V and 4 bases from J, leaving 11 bases between. Germline V gene lookup returns CDR1 LNHDA and CDR2 SQIVND (reference sequence). This CDR3 is built from 14 residues.

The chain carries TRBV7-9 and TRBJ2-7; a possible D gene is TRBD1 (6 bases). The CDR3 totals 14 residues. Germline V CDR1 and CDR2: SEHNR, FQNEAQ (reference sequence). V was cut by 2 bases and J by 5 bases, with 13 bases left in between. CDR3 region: CASSLTGLRDEQYF. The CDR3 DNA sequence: TGTGCCAGCAGCTTAACAGGGCTACGGGACGAGCAGTACTTC.

The CDR3: CASSPPSRTGEAFF. The CDR3 nucleotides read TGTGCCAGCAGTCCCCCATCCAGGACAGGGGAAGCTTTCTTT. The genes are TRBV28 and TRBJ1-1, with TRBD1 matching 8 bases. This CDR3 has 14 residues. After removal of 5 bases from V and 8 bases from J, the junction contained 10 bases not matched to a gene. Germline CDR1 and CDR2: MDHEN and SYDVKM.

CDR3 bases: TGTGCCTGGACCCTGCCGGGACGGTTTATTGGCTACACCTTC. Protein: CAWTLPGRFIGYTF. The chain uses TRBV30 and TRBJ1-2; the D gene is possibly TRBD1 (5 bases). This CDR3 has 14 residues. Germline V gives CDR1 GTSNPN, CDR2 SVGIG (reference sequence). V dropped 4 bases and J dropped 7 bases, with 19 bases sitting between them. Full variable domain (outside the CDR3, taken from reference TRBV30 and TRBJ1-2): SQTIHQWPATLVQPVGSPLSLECTVEGTSNPNLYWYRQAAGRGLQLLFYSVGIGQISSEVPQNLSASRPQDRQFILSSKKLLLSDSGFYLCAWTLPGRFIGYTFGSGTRLTVV.

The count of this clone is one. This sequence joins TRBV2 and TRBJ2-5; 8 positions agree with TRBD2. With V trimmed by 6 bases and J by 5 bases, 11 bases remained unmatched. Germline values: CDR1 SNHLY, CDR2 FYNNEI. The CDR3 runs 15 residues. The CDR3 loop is CASSVSTGGWETQYF. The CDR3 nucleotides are TGTGCCAGCAGCGTTAGTACGGGAGGGTGGGAGACCCAGTACTTC.

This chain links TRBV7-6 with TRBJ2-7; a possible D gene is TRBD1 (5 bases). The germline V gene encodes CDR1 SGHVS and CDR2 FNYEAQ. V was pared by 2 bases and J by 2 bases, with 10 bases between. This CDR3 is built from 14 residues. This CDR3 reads CASSLQGATYEQYF. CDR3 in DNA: TGTGCCAGCAGCTTACAAGGGGCTACCTACGAGCAGTACTTC. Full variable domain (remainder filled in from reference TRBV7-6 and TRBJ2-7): GAGVSQSPRYKVTKRGQDVALRCDPISGHVSLYWYRQALGQGPEFLTYFNYEAQQDKSGLPNDRFSAERPEGSISTLTIQRTEQRDSAMYRCASSLQGATYEQYFGPGTRLTVT.

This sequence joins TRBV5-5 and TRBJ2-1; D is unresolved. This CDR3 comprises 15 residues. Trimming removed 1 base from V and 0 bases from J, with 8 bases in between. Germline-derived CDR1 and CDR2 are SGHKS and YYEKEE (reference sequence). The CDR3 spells CASSLYVSSYNEQFF. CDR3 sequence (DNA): TGTGCCAGCAGCTTGTACGTGAGCTCCTACAATGAGCAGTTCTTC.

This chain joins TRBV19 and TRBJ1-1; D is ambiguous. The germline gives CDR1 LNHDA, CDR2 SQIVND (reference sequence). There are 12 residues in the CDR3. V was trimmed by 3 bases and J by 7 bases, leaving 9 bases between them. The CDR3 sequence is CASSMLGREAFF. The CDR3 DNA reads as TGTGCCAGTAGTATGTTAGGACGTGAAGCTTTCTTT.

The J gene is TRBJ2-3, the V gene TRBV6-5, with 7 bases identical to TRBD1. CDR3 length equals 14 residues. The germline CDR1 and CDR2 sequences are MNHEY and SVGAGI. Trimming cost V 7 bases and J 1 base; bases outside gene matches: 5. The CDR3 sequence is CASTVGQGTDTQYF. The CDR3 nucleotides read TGTGCCAGCACCGTTGGACAGGGCACAGATACGCAGTATTTT.

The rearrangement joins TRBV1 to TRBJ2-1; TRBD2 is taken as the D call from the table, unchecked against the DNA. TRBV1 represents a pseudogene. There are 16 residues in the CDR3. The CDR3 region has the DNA TGCACCAGCAGCCATTGGCCTAGCCGTACTTTCAATGAGCAGTTCTTC. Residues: CTSSHWPSRTFNEQFF.

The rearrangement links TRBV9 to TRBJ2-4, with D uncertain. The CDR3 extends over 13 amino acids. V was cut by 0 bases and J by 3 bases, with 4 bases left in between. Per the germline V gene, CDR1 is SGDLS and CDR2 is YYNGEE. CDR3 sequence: CASSVEDKNIQYF. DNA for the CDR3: TGTGCCAGCAGCGTAGAGGACAAAAACATTCAGTACTTC.

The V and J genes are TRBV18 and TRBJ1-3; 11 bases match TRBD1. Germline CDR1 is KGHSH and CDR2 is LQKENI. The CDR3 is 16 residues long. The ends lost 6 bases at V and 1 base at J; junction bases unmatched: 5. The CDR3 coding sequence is TGTGCCAGCTCGATGGGGACAGGGGGTTCTGGAAACACCATATATTTT. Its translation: CASSMGTGGSGNTIYF.

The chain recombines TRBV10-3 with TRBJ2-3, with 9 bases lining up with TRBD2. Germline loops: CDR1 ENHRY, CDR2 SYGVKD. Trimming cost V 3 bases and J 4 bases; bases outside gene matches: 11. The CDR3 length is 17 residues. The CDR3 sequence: CAISDSNRAGGADTQYF. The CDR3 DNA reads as TGTGCCATCAGTGATTCGAATAGAGCGGGAGGAGCAGATACGCAGTATTTT.